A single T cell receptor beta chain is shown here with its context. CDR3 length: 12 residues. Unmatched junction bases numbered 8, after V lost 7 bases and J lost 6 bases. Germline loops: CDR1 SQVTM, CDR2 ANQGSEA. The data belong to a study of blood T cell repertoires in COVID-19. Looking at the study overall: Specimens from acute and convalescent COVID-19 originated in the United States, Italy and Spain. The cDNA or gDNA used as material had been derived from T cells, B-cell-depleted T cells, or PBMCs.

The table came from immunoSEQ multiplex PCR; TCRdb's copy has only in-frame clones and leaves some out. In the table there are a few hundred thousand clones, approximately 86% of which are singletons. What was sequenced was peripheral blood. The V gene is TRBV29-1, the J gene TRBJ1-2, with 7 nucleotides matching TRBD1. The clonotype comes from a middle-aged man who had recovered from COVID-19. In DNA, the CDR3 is TGCAGCGGCCTTGGACAGGAGGATGGCTACACCTTC. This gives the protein CSGLGQEDGYTF. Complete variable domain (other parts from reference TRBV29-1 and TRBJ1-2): SAVISQKPSRDICQRGTSLTIQCQVDSQVTMMFWYRQQPGQSLTLIATANQGSEATYESGFVIDKFPISRPNLTFSTLTVSNMSPEDSSIYLCSGLGQEDGYTFGSGTRLTVV.